Shown below are 20 T cell receptor beta chains from a single sample sequenced in a study of blood T cell repertoires in COVID-19. Generated by immunoSEQ multiplex PCR, the TCRdb table keeps only in-frame clones and is missing some. The data show 140,000 to 150,000 clones, over 75% seen once. Sequenced material: peripheral blood. The source of these receptors is a human donor in a cohort sampled during active COVID-19.

The rearrangement joins TRBV5-6 to TRBJ2-5; possibly TRBD2 for D (5 bases). CDR3 length equals 12 residues. The ends were cut back, 4 bases at V and 7 bases at J, with 11 bases in the middle. From germline, CDR1 is SGHDT and CDR2 YYEEEE. In nucleotides, the CDR3 is TGTGCCAGCAGCAGGTCGGGGAGGACCCAGTACTTC. Translation gives CASSRSGRTQYF.

The chain has TRBV11-2 and TRBJ1-2, with 8 bases aligning to TRBD1. This CDR3 is 13 amino acids long. Germline V gene lookup returns CDR1 SGHAT and CDR2 FQNNGV. J lost 8 bases, V lost 4 bases, and 6 bases had no gene match. The CDR3, as DNA: TGTGCCAGCAGCTCCGGACAGGGAAGAGGCTACACCTTC. This sequence encodes CASSSGQGRGYTF.

The CDR3: CASSISDSYEQYF. CDR3 in DNA: TGTGCCAGTAGTATTTCGGACAGCTACGAGCAGTACTTC. The chain carries TRBV19 and TRBJ2-7; D perhaps matches TRBD1 (6 bases). Deletions cut 3 bases from V and 3 bases from J, with 9 bases between. The CDR3 has 13 residues. Germline V gene lookup returns CDR1 LNHDA and CDR2 SQIVND (reference sequence).

The chain carries TRBV7-2 and TRBJ2-1; 10 positions match TRBD1. Germline assignment: CDR1 SGHTA and CDR2 FQGNSA. The J segment lost 8 bases and the V segment lost 0 bases, leaving 4 bases of the junction unmatched. The CDR3 is made up of 15 amino acids. The CDR3 coding sequence is TGTGCCAGCAGCTTAGCCGGGACAGGGGCATATGAGCAGTTCTTC. This codes for CASSLAGTGAYEQFF. The full variable domain, rest sourced from reference TRBV7-2 and TRBJ2-1, is GAGVSQSPSNKVTEKGKDVELRCDPISGHTALYWYRQSLGQGLEFLIYFQGNSAPDKSGLPSDRFSAERTGGSVSTLTIQRTQQEDSAVYLCASSLAGTGAYEQFFGPGTRLTVL.

The V and J genes are TRBV9 and TRBJ1-1; possible D gene TRBD1, 5 bases. The germline CDR1 and CDR2 sequences are SGDLS and YYNGEE. The V gene lost 0 bases and the J gene lost 1 base, with 10 bases spanning the gap. The CDR3 is made up of 15 amino acids. The CDR3 spells CASSVVGHPNTEAFF. Written as DNA, the CDR3 is TGTGCCAGCAGCGTAGTAGGACACCCGAACACTGAAGCTTTCTTT. Full variable domain (remainder filled in from reference TRBV9 and TRBJ1-1): DSGVTQTPKHLITATGQRVTLRCSPRSGDLSVYWYQQSLDQGLQFLIQYYNGEERAKGNILERFSAQQFPDLHSELNLSSLELGDSALYFCASSVVGHPNTEAFFGQGTRLTVV.

The rearrangement links TRBV2 to TRBJ1-5, with D tentatively TRBD1 (6 bases). CDR3 length: 15 residues. The ends were cut back, 4 bases at V and 0 bases at J, with 10 bases in the middle. CDR1 and CDR2 (germline): SNHLY, FYNNEI. The CDR3 here is CASSARQDSNQPQHF. CDR3 sequence (DNA): TGTGCCAGCAGTGCCCGACAGGATAGCAATCAGCCCCAGCATTTT. Drawing the rest from reference TRBV2 and TRBJ1-5, the complete variable domain is EPEVTQTPSHQVTQMGQEVILRCVPISNHLYFYWYRQILGQKVEFLVSFYNNEISEKSEIFDDQFSVERPDGSNFTLKIRSTKLEDSAMYFCASSARQDSNQPQHFGDGTRLSIL.

The chain combines TRBV2 with TRBJ2-7, with D uncertain. This CDR3 comprises 10 residues. CDR1 is SNHLY and CDR2 is FYNNEI in the germline V gene. CDR3 coding DNA: TGTGAAGGAGTTACCTACGAGCAGTACGTC. It encodes CEGVTYEQYV.

This clone showed up just once. The V call is TRBV10-3, the J call TRBJ2-3; a weak D match, TRBD2 (5 bases). Germline CDR1 reads ENHRY; CDR2 reads SYGVKD. V lost 8 bases and J lost 1, with 13 bases in between. The CDR3 loop spans 14 amino acids. The CDR3 is CAISRDPGTDTQYF. The CDR3 DNA is TGTGCCATCTCGAGGGATCCGGGCACAGATACGCAGTATTTT.

This sequence joins TRBV5-1 and TRBJ1-1; the match to TRBD1 covers 10 bases. The junction had 3 bases not matched to a gene; V was cut back by 3 bases and J by 4 bases. The CDR3 spans 14 residues. Germline lookup yields CDR1 SGHRS and CDR2 YFSETQ. In DNA, the CDR3 is TGCGCCAGCAGCTCGGGACAGGGGACCACTGAAGCTTTCTTT. Translated, it gives CASSSGQGTTEAFF.

The J gene is TRBJ2-3, the V gene TRBV7-2; 10 bases align to TRBD2. Germline CDR1 is SGHTA and CDR2 is FQGNSA. CDR3 length: 16 residues. Unmatched junction bases numbered 11, after V lost 5 bases and J lost 6 bases. Here the CDR3 DNA reads TGTGCCAGCAGCCCCCGGCAAGCGGGGGGGTGGGATACGCAGTATTTT. It is translated as CASSPRQAGGWDTQYF.

This rearrangement joins TRBV5-4 to TRBJ2-2, with 10 bases aligning to TRBD2. The CDR3 is made up of 14 amino acids. V lost 2 bases to trimming and J lost 6 bases; unmatched junction nucleotides: 1. Germline lookup yields CDR1 SGHNT and CDR2 YYREEE (reference sequence). CDR3 DNA sequence: TGTGCCAGCAGCTTAGCGGGAGGGCCCGGGGAGCTGTTTTTT. It encodes CASSLAGGPGELFF.

The V gene is TRBV19, the J gene TRBJ1-4, with 8 bases aligning to TRBD1. The CDR3 extends over 14 amino acids. CDR1 LNHDA and CDR2 SQIVND come from the germline V gene (reference sequence). V was clipped by 5 bases and J by 8 bases; unmatched bases: 7. In DNA, the CDR3 is TGTGCCAGTAGTTCCCGACAGGGGAGAGAAAAACTGTTTTTT. Encoded protein: CASSSRQGREKLFF.

This chain links TRBV5-5 with TRBJ1-3; D gene uncertain. The CDR3 contains 14 residues. Germline assignment: CDR1 SGHKS and CDR2 YYEKEE (reference sequence). V dropped 1 base and J dropped 0 bases, with 5 bases sitting between them. The CDR3 DNA sequence: TGTGCCAGCAGCTTGCTCCTCTCTGGAAACACCATATATTTT. Its translation: CASSLLLSGNTIYF.

This sequence joins TRBV5-1 and TRBJ2-7, with 12 bases aligning to TRBD2. Trimming at V came to 7 bases and at J to 4 bases, leaving 15 bases not matched to a gene. Germline assignment: CDR1 SGHRS and CDR2 YFSETQ. The CDR3 sequence is 17 residues long. Here the CDR3 reads CASDPPSGLAGSYEQYV. DNA of the CDR3: TGCGCCAGCGACCCCCCCTCCGGACTAGCGGGATCTTACGAGCAGTACGTC.

This chain uses TRBV7-2 with TRBJ2-2; 9 positions match TRBD2. The CDR3 loop spans 15 amino acids. Per the germline V gene, CDR1 is SGHTA and CDR2 is FQGNSA. The V and J ends lost 5 bases and 6 bases, in that order; junction bases with no gene match: 7. The CDR3 region is CASSVGLAGAGELFF. Written as DNA, the CDR3 is TGTGCCAGCAGCGTGGGACTAGCCGGGGCCGGGGAGCTGTTTTTT. The full variable domain, its missing parts supplied by reference TRBV7-2 and TRBJ2-2, is GAGVSQSPSNKVTEKGKDVELRCDPISGHTALYWYRQSLGQGLEFLIYFQGNSAPDKSGLPSDRFSAERTGGSVSTLTIQRTQQEDSAVYLCASSVGLAGAGELFFGEGSRLTVL.

The chain links TRBV3-1 (or the pseudogene TRBV3-2) to TRBJ2-5; 7 positions agree with TRBD1. CDR1 and CDR2 (germline): LGHDT, YNNKEL (reference sequence). Trimming cost V 3 bases and J 5 bases; bases outside gene matches: 6. The CDR3 loop spans 14 amino acids. CDR3 protein: CASSQLGGRETQYF. CDR3 nucleotides: TGTGCCAGCAGCCAGCTAGGGGGCAGGGAGACCCAGTACTTC.

The rearrangement links TRBV10-3 to TRBJ2-2, with D perhaps matching TRBD1 (6 bases). The CDR3 extends over 17 amino acids. Germline V gene sequence: CDR1 ENHRY, CDR2 SYGVKD. V lost 10 bases and J 0 bases, leaving 21 bases between the germline ends. The CDR3 DNA follows: TGTGCCACCCGAGGGGGAACAGGCGAAACGAACACCGGGGAGCTGTTTTTT. Translation: CATRGGTGETNTGELFF.

This sequence joins TRBV18 and TRBJ2-7; TRBD2 is a possible D gene (6 bases). This CDR3 comprises 16 residues. CDR1 and CDR2 (germline): KGHSH, LQKENI. Trimming took 1 base from V and 4 from J, leaving 17 bases between them. The CDR3 sequence: CASSPLSGGSGYEQYF. In DNA, the CDR3 is TGTGCCAGCTCACCACTAAGCGGAGGGAGCGGGTACGAGCAGTACTTC.

The V call is TRBV9, the J call TRBJ2-7; 10 bases match TRBD1. This CDR3 is built from 15 residues. In germline, CDR1 is SGDLS, CDR2 YYNGEE. Losses at the gene ends were 4 bases for V and 4 bases for J; bases not matched to a gene: 8. The CDR3 coding sequence is TGTGCCAGCAGCCCCCGGACAGGGGGGATTTACGAGCAGTACTTC. Translating gives CASSPRTGGIYEQYF.

The chain couples TRBV5-1 to TRBJ2-1; D unclear. Trimming cost V 0 bases and J 6 bases, with 13 bases left between them. Germline V gene data show CDR1 as SGHRS and CDR2 as YFSETQ. This CDR3 has 15 amino acids. The CDR3 protein is CASSLGASMGNEQFF. CDR3 DNA: TGCGCCAGCAGCTTGGGGGCTTCCATGGGCAATGAGCAGTTCTTC.